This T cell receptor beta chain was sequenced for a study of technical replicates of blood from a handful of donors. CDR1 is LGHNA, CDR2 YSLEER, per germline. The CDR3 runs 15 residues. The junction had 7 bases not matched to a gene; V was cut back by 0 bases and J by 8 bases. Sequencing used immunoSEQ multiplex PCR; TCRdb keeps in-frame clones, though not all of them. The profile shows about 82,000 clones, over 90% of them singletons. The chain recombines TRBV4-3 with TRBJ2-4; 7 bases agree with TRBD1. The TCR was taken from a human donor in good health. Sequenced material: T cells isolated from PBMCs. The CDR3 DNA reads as TGCGCCAGCAGCCAAGATAGACAGGGATTGTACATTCAGTACTTC. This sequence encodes CASSQDRQGLYIQYF.